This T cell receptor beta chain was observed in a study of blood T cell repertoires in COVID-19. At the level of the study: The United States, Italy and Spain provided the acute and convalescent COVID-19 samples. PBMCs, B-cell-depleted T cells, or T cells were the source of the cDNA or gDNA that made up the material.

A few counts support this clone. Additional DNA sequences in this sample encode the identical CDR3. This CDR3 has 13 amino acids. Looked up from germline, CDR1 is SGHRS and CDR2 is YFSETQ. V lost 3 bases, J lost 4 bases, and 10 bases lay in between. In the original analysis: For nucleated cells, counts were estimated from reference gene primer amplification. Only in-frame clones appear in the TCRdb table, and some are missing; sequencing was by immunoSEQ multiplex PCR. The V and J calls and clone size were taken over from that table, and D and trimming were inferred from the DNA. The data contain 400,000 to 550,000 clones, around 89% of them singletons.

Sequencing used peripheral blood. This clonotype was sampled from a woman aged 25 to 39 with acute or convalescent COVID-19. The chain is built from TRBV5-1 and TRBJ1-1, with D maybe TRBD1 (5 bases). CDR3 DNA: TGCGCCAGCAGCTCGGCAGGGTCCACTGAAGCTTTCTTT. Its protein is CASSSAGSTEAFF. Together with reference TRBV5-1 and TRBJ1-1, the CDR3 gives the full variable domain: KAGVTQTPRYLIKTRGQQVTLSCSPISGHRSVSWYQQTPGQGLQFLFEYFSETQRNKGNFPGRFSGRQFSNSRSEMNVSTLELGDSALYLCASSSAGSTEAFFGQGTRLTVV.